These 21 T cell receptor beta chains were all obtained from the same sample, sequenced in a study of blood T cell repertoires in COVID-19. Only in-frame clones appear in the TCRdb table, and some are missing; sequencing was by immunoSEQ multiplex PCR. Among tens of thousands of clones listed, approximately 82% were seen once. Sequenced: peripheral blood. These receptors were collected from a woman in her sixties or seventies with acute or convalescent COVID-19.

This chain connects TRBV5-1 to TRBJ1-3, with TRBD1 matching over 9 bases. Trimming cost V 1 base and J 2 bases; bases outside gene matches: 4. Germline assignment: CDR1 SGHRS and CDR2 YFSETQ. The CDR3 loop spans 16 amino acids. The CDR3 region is CASSLRDREAGNTIYF. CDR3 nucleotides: TGCGCCAGCAGCTTGCGGGACAGGGAGGCTGGAAACACCATATATTTT.

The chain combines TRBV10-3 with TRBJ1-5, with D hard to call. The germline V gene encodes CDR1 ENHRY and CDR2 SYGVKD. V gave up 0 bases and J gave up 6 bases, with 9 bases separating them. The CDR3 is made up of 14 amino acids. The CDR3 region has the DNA TGTGCCATCAGTGAGTCGAGAGGGTTTCAGCCCCAGCATTTT. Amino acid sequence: CAISESRGFQPQHF.

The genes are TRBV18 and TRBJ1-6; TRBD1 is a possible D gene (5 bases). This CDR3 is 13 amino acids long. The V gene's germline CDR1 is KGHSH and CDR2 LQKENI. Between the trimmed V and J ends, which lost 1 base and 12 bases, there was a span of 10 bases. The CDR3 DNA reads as TGTGCCAGCTCACCACTTACAGGACAACCCCTCCACTTT. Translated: CASSPLTGQPLHF. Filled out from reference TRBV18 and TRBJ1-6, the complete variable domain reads NAGVMQNPRHLVRRRGQEARLRCSPMKGHSHVYWYRQLPEEGLKFMVYLQKENIIDESGMPKERFSAEFPKEGPSILRIQQVVRGDSAAYFCASSPLTGQPLHFGNGTRLTVT.

The DNA for the CDR3 is TGTGCCAGCAGCGTAGATCCCCTTGGGACTAGCGGGGGCAGGGAGACCCAGTACTTC. Amino acids: CASSVDPLGTSGGRETQYF. The chain uses TRBV9 and TRBJ2-5; 14 nucleotides line up with TRBD2. This CDR3 has 19 amino acids. V shed 0 bases, J shed 5 bases, and the junction held 12 bases outside the gene matches. Germline V gives CDR1 SGDLS, CDR2 YYNGEE.

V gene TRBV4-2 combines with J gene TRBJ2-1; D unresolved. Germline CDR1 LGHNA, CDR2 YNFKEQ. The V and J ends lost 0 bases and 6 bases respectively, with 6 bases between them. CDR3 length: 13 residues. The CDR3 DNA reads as TGTGCCAGCAGCCAAGATCAGGTCAATGAGCAGTTCTTC. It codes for CASSQDQVNEQFF.

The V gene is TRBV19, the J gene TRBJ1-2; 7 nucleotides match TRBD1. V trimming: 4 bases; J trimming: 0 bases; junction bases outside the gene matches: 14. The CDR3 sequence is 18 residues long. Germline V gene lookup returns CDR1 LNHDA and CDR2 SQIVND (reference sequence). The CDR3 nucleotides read TGTGCCAGTAGTAAATATGGGGTTGGGACAGAAGCTAACTATGGCTACACCTTC. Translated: CASSKYGVGTEANYGYTF.

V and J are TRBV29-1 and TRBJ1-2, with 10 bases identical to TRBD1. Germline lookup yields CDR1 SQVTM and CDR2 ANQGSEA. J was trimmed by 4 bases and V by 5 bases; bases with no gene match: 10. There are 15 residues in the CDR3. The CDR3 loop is CSVRTGGPPFYGYTF. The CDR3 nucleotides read TGCAGCGTTCGGACAGGGGGTCCCCCTTTCTATGGCTACACCTTC.

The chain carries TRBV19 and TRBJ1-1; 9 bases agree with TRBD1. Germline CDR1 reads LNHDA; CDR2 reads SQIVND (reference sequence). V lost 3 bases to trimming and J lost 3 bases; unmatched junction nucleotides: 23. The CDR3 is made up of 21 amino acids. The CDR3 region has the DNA TGTGCCAGTAGTATTACGGGACAGGGTAATCGATTGCCCAACGGGGACACTGAAGCTTTCTTT. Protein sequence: CASSITGQGNRLPNGDTEAFF.

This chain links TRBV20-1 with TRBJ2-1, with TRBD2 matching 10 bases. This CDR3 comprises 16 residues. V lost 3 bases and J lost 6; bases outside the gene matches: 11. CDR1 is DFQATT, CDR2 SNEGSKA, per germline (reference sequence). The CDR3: CSASPYASGGRNEQFF. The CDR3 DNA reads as TGCAGTGCTAGTCCTTATGCTAGCGGGGGCCGCAATGAGCAGTTCTTC.

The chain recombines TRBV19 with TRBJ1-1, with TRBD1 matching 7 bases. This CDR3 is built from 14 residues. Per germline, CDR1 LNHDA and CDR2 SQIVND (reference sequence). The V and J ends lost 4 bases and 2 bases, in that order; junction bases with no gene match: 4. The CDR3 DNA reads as TGTGCCAGTAGTAACGGGGACAGCAACACTGAAGCTTTCTTT. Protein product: CASSNGDSNTEAFF.

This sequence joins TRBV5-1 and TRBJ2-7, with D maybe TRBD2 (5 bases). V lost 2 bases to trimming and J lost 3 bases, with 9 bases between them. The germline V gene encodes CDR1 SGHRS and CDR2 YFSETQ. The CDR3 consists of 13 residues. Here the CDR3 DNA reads TGCGCCAGCAGCTTCCCGGGGAGCTACGAGCAGTACTTC. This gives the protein CASSFPGSYEQYF.

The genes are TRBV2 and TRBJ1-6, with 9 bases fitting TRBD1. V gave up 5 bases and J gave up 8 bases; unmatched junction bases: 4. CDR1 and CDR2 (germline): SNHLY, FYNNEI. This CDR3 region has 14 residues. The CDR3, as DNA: TGTGCCAGCAGTACCGGGACAGGGTATTCACCCCTCCACTTT. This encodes CASSTGTGYSPLHF.

The CDR3 DNA reads as TGTGCCAGCAGCCAAGTCCAGGACAGGGGGGTCACCGGGGAGCTGTTTTTT. It is translated as CASSQVQDRGVTGELFF. The J gene is TRBJ2-2, the V gene TRBV3-1 (or the pseudogene TRBV3-2); TRBD1 matches at 10 bases. Germline lookup yields CDR1 LGHDT and CDR2 YNNKEL (reference sequence). The ends lost 1 base at V and 4 bases at J; junction bases unmatched: 6. The length of the CDR3 is 17 residues.

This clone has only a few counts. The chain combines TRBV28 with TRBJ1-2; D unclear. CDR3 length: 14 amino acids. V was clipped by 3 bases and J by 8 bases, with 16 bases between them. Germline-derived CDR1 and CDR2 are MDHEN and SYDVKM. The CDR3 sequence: CASSFNAVRGGYTF. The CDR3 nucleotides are TGTGCCAGCAGTTTTAATGCGGTACGTGGGGGCTACACCTTC.

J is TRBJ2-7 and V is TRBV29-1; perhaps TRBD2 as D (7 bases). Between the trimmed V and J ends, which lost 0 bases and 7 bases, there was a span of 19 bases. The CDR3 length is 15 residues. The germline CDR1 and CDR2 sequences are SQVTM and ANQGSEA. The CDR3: CSVEDLGGRGEEQYF. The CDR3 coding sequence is TGCAGCGTTGAAGATCTGGGGGGGCGCGGGGAAGAGCAGTACTTC.

In nucleotides, the CDR3 is TGTGCCAGTAGTCTACGGACTAGCGGGGGGCATGAGCAGTTCTTC. Encoded protein: CASSLRTSGGHEQFF. The rearrangement joins TRBV19 to TRBJ2-1, with 14 bases fitting TRBD2. The CDR3 totals 15 residues. Trimming at V came to 5 bases and at J to 8 bases, leaving 5 bases not matched to a gene. CDR1 is LNHDA and CDR2 is SQIVND in the germline V gene (reference sequence).

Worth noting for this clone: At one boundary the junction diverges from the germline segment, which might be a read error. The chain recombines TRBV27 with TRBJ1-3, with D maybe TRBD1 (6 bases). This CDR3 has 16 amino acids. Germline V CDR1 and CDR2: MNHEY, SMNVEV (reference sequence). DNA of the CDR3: TGTGCCAGCACTTTAGTCGGGGGGGCCCCAGGAAACACCATATATTTT. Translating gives CASTLVGGAPGNTIYF.

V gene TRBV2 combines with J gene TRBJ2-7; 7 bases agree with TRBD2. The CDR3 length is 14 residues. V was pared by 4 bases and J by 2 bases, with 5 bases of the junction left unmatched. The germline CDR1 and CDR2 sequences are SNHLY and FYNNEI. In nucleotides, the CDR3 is TGTGCCAGCAGTGTGGGCCTAGCGGCCTACGAGCAGTACTTC. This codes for CASSVGLAAYEQYF.

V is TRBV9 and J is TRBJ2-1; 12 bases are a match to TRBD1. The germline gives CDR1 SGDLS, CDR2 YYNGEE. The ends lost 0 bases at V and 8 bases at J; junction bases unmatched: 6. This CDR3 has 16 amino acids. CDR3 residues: CASSVAGTGGWDEQFF. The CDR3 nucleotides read TGTGCCAGCAGCGTAGCCGGGACAGGGGGCTGGGATGAGCAGTTCTTC.

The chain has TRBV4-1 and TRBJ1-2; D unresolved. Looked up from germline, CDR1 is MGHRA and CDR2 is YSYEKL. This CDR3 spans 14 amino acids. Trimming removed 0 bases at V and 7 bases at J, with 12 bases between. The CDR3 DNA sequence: TGCGCCAGCAGCCAAGACCTTGGGGAGGCTGGCTACACCTTC. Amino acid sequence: CASSQDLGEAGYTF.

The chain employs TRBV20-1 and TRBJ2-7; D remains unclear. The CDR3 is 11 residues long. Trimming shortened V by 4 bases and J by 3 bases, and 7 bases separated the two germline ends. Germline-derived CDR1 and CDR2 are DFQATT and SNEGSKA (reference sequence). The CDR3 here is CSAMVSYEQYF. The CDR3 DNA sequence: TGCAGTGCTATGGTGAGCTACGAGCAGTACTTC.